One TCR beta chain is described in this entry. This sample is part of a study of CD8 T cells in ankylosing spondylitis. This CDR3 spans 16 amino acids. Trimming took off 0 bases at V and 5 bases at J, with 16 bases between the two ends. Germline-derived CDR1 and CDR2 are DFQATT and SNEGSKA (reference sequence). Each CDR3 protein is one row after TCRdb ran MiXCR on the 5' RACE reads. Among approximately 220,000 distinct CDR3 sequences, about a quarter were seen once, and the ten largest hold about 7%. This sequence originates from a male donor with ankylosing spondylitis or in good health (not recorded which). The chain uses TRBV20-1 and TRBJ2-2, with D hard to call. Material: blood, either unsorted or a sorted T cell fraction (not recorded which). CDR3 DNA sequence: TGCAGTGCTAGAGATGTCAGGTCTTTTGGGACCGGGGAGCTGTTTTTT. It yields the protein CSARDVRSFGTGELFF.